The rows below give T cell receptor beta chains drawn from one sample of a study of human T cells and chemical hapten exposure. TCRdb re-called the RACE reads through MiXCR, storing one row per CDR3 protein. The sample lists 380,000 or so distinct CDR3 sequences; about 5.4% were seen once. Sequencing used whole blood, obtained in connection with sensitization to the hapten diphenylcyclopropenone (DPC). These TCRs come from a woman between 18 and 29 years old with alopecia areata. Some clones in this sample may be carry-over from other donors' samples. Each CDR3 is given without its conserved first and last residue. D genes are given only for firm matches. Only some rows state a clone size, as once, few, many or a class for expanded clones.

D gene	CDR3 length	J gene	clone size	V gene	CDR3 protein
-	12	TRBJ2-4	few	TRBV19	ASSIGVDENIQY
-	11	TRBJ1-1	many	TRBV27	ASSLKGYTEAF
TRBD1	12	TRBJ1-1	-	TRBV5-6	ASRLQGVGTEAF
-	12	TRBJ2-3	many	TRBV12-3/TRBV12-4	ASSLLGSTDTQY
-	12	TRBJ1-6	-	TRBV7-2	PSSSRQRSSPLH
-	14	TRBJ1-6	-	TRBV6-5	ASSRGDRGSNSPLH
-	14	TRBJ1-5	many	TRBV6-5	ASSYSNPGSNQPQH
TRBD1	12	TRBJ1-3	many	TRBV12-3/TRBV12-4	ASRLDRGGNTIY
-	14	TRBJ2-3	-	TRBV12-3/TRBV12-4	ASSLAGQSSTDTQY
-	13	TRBJ1-6	many	TRBV4-2	ASSQVYDGNSPLH
-	9	TRBJ2-7	few	TRBV28	ASIANYEQY
-	13	TRBJ1-5	many	TRBV20-1	SASSVRGGNQPQH
-	15	TRBJ1-6	few	TRBV7-9	ASSFSFGNPGQSPLH